This entry features one T cell receptor (beta chain) sequence. The antigen is unknown. The limits of the CDR3 on the DNA are not certain, so only TCRdb's listed CDR3 is given. This specimen comes from a study of cytomegalovirus exposure and HLA in healthy donors. Study-wide results and limits: Among donors in an Asian-associated ancestry cluster, a later analysis reportedly found fewer N-insertions than the approximately 670-donor mean.

PCR primers comprised 60 Vbeta and 13 Jbeta primers. Only in-frame clones appear in the TCRdb table, and some are missing; sequencing was by immunoSEQ multiplex PCR. This table holds 120,000 or so clones, approximately 80% found once. From its first to its last residue, the CDR3 has 13 amino acids. Germline V gene sequence: CDR1 LNHNV, CDR2 YYDKDF (reference sequence). V is TRBV15 and J is TRBJ2-5; the DNA was not compared with TRBD1, the D call given in the table. The source of this sequence is a female donor in good health and CMV-seropositive. Input material: PBMCs. CDR3 protein: CATSFGQGALMYF.